These 3 T cell receptor beta chains were all obtained from the same sample, sequenced in a study of T cell repertoires in cytomegalovirus infection. Via MiXCR, TCRdb re-called the reads, giving one row per CDR3 protein. The sample has 200,000 to 300,000 distinct CDR3 sequences, approximately 9% seen once; the top ten hold about 15%. Sequenced: PBMCs. These receptors all come from a human donor in good health (CMV status not recorded). Some clones in this sample may be carry-over from other donors' samples.

The sample holds many counts of this clonotype. J is TRBJ2-3 and V is TRBV7-2; D may be TRBD1 (6 bases). Germline-derived CDR1 and CDR2 are SGHTA and FQGNSA. Between the trimmed V and J ends, which lost 5 bases and 5 bases, there was a span of 17 bases. The CDR3 is 15 residues long. The CDR3 DNA is TGTGCCAGCAGCCCCGAGGGGGAAGGGGTAGATACGCAGTATTTT. Translation: CASSPEGEGVDTQYF. The full variable domain, in which reference TRBV7-2 and TRBJ2-3 provide the parts outside the CDR3, is GAGVSQSPSNKVTEKGKDVELRCDPISGHTALYWYRQSLGQGLEFLIYFQGNSAPDKSGLPSDRFSAERTGGSVSTLTIQRTQQEDSAVYLCASSPEGEGVDTQYFGPGTRLTVL.

This clonotype was counted only a few times. The V call is TRBV2, the J call TRBJ1-1, with 8 nucleotides matching TRBD1. The germline CDR1 and CDR2 sequences are SNHLY and FYNNEI. The CDR3 loop spans 13 amino acids. Trimming took 2 bases from V and 7 from J; bases not matched to a gene: 3. The CDR3 DNA follows: TGTGCCAGCAGTGAACAGGGGGCAGGTGAAGCTTTCTTT. Its protein is CASSEQGAGEAFF.

In regard to this clonotype: A much larger clone lies a single base off, so this may be a read error. This chain joins TRBV6-2 or TRBV6-3 and TRBJ1-6; D gene ambiguous. This CDR3 has 14 residues. Germline V gene data show CDR1 as MNHEY and CDR2 as SVGEGT. CDR3 loop: CANSYQPLNSPLHF. The CDR3 DNA follows: TGTGCCAACAGTTATCAACCGTTGAATTCACCCCTCCACTTT.